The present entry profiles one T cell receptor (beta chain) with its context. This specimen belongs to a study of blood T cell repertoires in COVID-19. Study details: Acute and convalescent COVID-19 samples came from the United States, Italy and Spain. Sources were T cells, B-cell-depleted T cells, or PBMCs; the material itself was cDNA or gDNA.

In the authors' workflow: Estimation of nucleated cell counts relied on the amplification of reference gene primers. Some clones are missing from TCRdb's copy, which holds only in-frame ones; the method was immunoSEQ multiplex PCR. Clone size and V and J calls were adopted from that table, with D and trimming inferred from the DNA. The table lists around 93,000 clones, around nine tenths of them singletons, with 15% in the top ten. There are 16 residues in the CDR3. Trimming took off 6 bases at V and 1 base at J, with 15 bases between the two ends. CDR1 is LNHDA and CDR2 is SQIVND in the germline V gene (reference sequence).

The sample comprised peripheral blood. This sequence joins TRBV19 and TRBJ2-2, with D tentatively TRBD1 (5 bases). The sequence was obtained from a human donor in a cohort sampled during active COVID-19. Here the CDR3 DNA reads TGTGCCAGTAGGTCCGGCAGGGTGGAGAACACCGGGGAGCTGTTTTTT. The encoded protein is CASRSGRVENTGELFF.